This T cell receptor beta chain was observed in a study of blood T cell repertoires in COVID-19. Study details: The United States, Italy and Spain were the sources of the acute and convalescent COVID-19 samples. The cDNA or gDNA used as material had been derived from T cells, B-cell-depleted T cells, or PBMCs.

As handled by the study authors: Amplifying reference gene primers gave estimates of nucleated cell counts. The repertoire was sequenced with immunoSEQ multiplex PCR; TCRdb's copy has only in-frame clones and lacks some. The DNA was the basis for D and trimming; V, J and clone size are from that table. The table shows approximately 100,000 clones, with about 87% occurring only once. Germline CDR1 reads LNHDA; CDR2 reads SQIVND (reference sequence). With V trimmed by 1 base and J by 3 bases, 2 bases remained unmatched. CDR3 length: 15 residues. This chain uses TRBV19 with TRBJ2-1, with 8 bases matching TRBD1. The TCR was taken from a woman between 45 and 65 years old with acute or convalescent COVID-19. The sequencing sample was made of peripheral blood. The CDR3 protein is CASSIVGQVYNEQFF. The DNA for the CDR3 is TGTGCCAGTAGTATAGTGGGACAGGTCTACAATGAGCAGTTCTTC.